This T cell receptor (beta chain) was captured by sequencing in a study of cytomegalovirus exposure and HLA in healthy donors. The study, taken as a whole, reports: Both high specificity and high sensitivity reportedly marked the classifier's diagnosis of cytomegalovirus status.

On this clone itself: Its specificity is unknown.

At the time of sampling, donors were nominally healthy, though unrecorded immune exposures were likely. Germline V gives CDR1 PRHDT, CDR2 FYEKMQ (reference sequence). The CDR3 sequence is 17 residues long. The trim removed 0 bases at V and 3 bases at J, leaving 3 bases unmatched. With 60 Vbeta and 13 Jbeta primers, the PCR was carried out. Clones were read by immunoSEQ multiplex PCR, and TCRdb kept only the in-frame ones, dropping some. Altogether roughly 100,000 clones are present, 75% to 90% being singletons, with the ten largest covering just over 2.5%. The TCR sequence derives from a middle-aged man in good health and CMV-seronegative. The sample was PBMCs. The rearrangement joins TRBV13 to TRBJ2-1, with TRBD2 matching over 12 bases. The CDR3 sequence is CASSLGLLAGGYNEQFF. In DNA form, the CDR3 reads TGTGCCAGCAGCTTAGGATTACTAGCGGGGGGCTACAATGAGCAGTTCTTC.